Listed below are T cell receptor beta chains from one sample, sequenced in a study of blood T cell repertoires in COVID-19. Method: immunoSEQ multiplex PCR; TCRdb's copy keeps in-frame clones and lacks some. The data contain around 100,000 clones, roughly 89% of them singletons. Material: peripheral blood. The receptors here all came from a human donor in a cohort sampled during active COVID-19. CDR3s leave out the opening cysteine and the closing phenylalanine or tryptophan. D genes are given only for firm matches.

d_call	cdr3_length	v_call	j_call	cdr3_aa
-	13	TRBV7-9	TRBJ1-1	ASSPSPVMNTEAF
TRBD1	15	TRBV28	TRBJ1-2	ASSPLSEGQVQYGYT
TRBD1	11	TRBV29-1	TRBJ2-7	SARDRVSYEQY
-	12	TRBV27	TRBJ2-3	ASRRSTGSDTQY
-	13	TRBV5-6	TRBJ1-1	ASSLVDSLATEAF
TRBD1	14	TRBV25-1	TRBJ2-7	ASSDWDRGGTYEQY
-	13	TRBV5-1	TRBJ2-7	ASSVKRDTLYEQY
TRBD2	16	TRBV9	TRBJ2-1	ASSVALGGASGRNEQF
TRBD1	14	TRBV19	TRBJ2-5	ASSNSPGQGVETQY
TRBD2	14	TRBV6-5	TRBJ2-1	ASSYPPGGSYNEQF
TRBD1	14	TRBV6-6	TRBJ1-1	ASSLGQGSGYTEAF
TRBD1	14	TRBV4-1	TRBJ1-2	ASSQEWTGGNYGYT
TRBD1	13	TRBV19	TRBJ1-2	ASSFPVDRGDGYT
TRBD2	14	TRBV4-3	TRBJ2-7	ASSQGLAGVTYEQY
-	17	TRBV18	TRBJ1-3	ASSPRRDTLLLSGNTIY
TRBD1	10	TRBV6-5	TRBJ1-1	ASRDSHTEAF
TRBD1	13	TRBV5-6	TRBJ2-7	ASSGSGTGVYEQY
TRBD2	13	TRBV11-2	TRBJ2-1	ASSTTSGSYNEQF
-	11	TRBV5-1	TRBJ2-7	ASNRESSYEQY
-	11	TRBV11-3	TRBJ1-1	ASSRITGTEAF
-	14	TRBV4-2	TRBJ1-3	ASSQELRRTGNTIY
TRBD1	11	TRBV5-1	TRBJ2-5	ASGQGARETQY
-	15	TRBV28	TRBJ1-5	ASSLVGGGSSNQPQH
-	14	TRBV3-1/TRBV3-2	TRBJ1-3	ASSQTGLSSGNTIY
-	10	TRBV9	TRBJ2-3	ASSPRPDTQY
TRBD1	14	TRBV4-1	TRBJ1-2	ASSQEEGAANYGYT
-	9	TRBV30	TRBJ1-1	AFQGTTEAF
TRBD2	13	TRBV9	TRBJ2-7	ASSARGTSTHEQY
-	13	TRBV9	TRBJ2-1	ASSANPFSANEQF
TRBD1	15	TRBV7-8	TRBJ1-3	ASSFMGQGARGNTIY
TRBD1	12	TRBV5-4	TRBJ1-2	ASSGRDRDYGYT
-	11	TRBV10-2	TRBJ2-7	ASSDASSYEQY
-	11	TRBV9	TRBJ2-3	ASSVVSTDTQY
-	9	TRBV29-1	TRBJ1-1	SGTPGTEAF
TRBD2	16	TRBV19	TRBJ2-2	ASSISTGLAGYTGELF
TRBD1	10	TRBV10-2	TRBJ1-2	ASTDRANGYT
-	14	TRBV27	TRBJ1-2	ASSPSSGAANYGYT
TRBD1	12	TRBV4-3	TRBJ2-7	ASSPTGGAYEQY
TRBD2	10	TRBV28	TRBJ2-1	ASSLAANEQF
-	12	TRBV3-1/TRBV3-2	TRBJ2-7	ASSRTTGTGEQY
TRBD2	13	TRBV4-2	TRBJ2-7	ASSQGTSGFYEQY
TRBD1	12	TRBV18	TRBJ2-2	ASSPGQSDGELF
-	12	TRBV5-8	TRBJ1-1	ASSLQPGYTEAF
-	13	TRBV13	TRBJ1-1	ASSPTGLPNTEAF